This T cell receptor (beta chain) was retrieved from a study of identical twins (dated by TCRdb to 2015 to 2016). Context from the whole study: To test whether fetal clonotypes persist, this study deep-sequenced TCR alpha and beta repertoires from monozygotic twins, from unrelated adults of various ages, and from cord blood. To rule out contamination, replicate twin experiments were performed at different times with different library preparation protocols.

The paper as a whole reports these results and caveats: Excess twin sharing in beta out-of-frame sequences was weaker because fewer shared sequences lowered the signal-to-noise ratio. Invariant T cells such as MAIT and iNKT could partly confound zero-insertion analyses, though diverse VJ usage argued against this for most clonotypes. Abundant cord blood beta clonotypes carried fewer insertions; young adult naive repertoires showed a weaker similar trend, while memory repertoires showed none. In monozygotic twins, recombination models systematically underestimated out-of-frame TCR alpha sharing, but the models matched the sharing seen between unrelated individuals. Out-of-frame TCR alpha sequences shared between twins showed an excess of low generation-probability sequences compared with coincidental sharing between unrelated individuals. Because the same donors could not be followed over many years, the conclusions depended on cross-sectional statistical analysis.

The CDR3 measures 15 amino acids from cysteine to phenylalanine. Just the 45-base CDR3 DNA is kept, in frame starting at base 1. The germline ends are 9 bases apart after V is trimmed by 3 bases and J by 0 bases. The CDR1 and CDR2 encoded by the germline V gene (reference sequence) are GTSNPN and SVGIG. This clonotype showed up just a few times. Its antigen specificity is not known. No clone much larger than this one lies a single base away; base qualities are absent. Preparation of the library involved 5' RACE. These reads were obtained on an Illumina HiSeq 2000. A universal primer binding site was added through template switching, and the final cDNA carried a unique molecular identifier so that TCR cDNA molecules could be counted accurately. Specific primers in the conserved constant-segment region were used to synthesize first-strand cDNA for TCR alpha and beta chains. To control for contamination, each cDNA library was double barcoded with a SMART-Mk sample barcode plus Illumina barcodes. TruSeq adapter sequences along with Illumina sample barcodes were introduced in two successive PCR steps. The TCR alpha and beta cDNA libraries were sequenced on the Illumina HiSeq platform using custom primers. The original methods were these. MiGEC was used to process raw reads and extract unique molecular identifiers, and MiXCR was used to find CDR3 positions. Recombination models were inferred per individual with the repgenHMM and IGoR tools using an EM algorithm. Shared clonotype analysis was performed with the tcR package in R, normalizing sharing by the product of cloneset sizes. Out-of-frame nonproductive sequences were analyzed to study raw recombination free of thymic and clonal selection effects. TCRdb's own reprocessing of the public reads used fastp at Q25 and MiXCR and kept productive beta chains. Rows are combined by CDR3 protein, so each entry shows the most common genes and DNA. The authors' filters were not applied to this entry. The sample table contains 1.5 million to 2 million distinct CDR3 sequences; only one count was recorded for around 33% of them. The ten top clones hold over 0.25% of the sample.

Only healthy Caucasian donors were included. Recombination joined TRBV30 with TRBJ1-6; the D gene cannot be resolved reliably. The sequenced sample was cord blood. The receptor comes from a newborn girl in good health. The CDR3 region reads CAWREGGSYNSPLHF. The DNA reads as follows: TGTGCCTGGAGAGAAGGTGGCTCCTATAATTCACCCCTCCACTTT.